The present T cell receptor (beta chain) was sequenced within a study of blood T cell repertoires in COVID-19. Study overall: Collection of acute and convalescent COVID-19 samples took place in the United States, Italy and Spain. Sample material is recorded as cDNA or gDNA derived from T cells, B-cell-depleted T cells, or PBMCs.

Original methodology: Estimation of nucleated cell counts was performed using reference gene primer amplification. Generated by immunoSEQ multiplex PCR, the TCRdb table keeps only in-frame clones and is missing some. The DNA gave D and trimming, while V, J and clone size come from that table. The sample has about 280,000 clones, approximately 83% seen once. Germline-derived CDR1 and CDR2 are MDHEN and SYDVKM. The ends were cut back, 0 bases at V and 6 bases at J, with 8 bases in the middle. The CDR3 extends over 13 amino acids. Sample: peripheral blood. The sequence was obtained from a woman aged 50 to 60 who had recovered from COVID-19. The V call is TRBV28, the J call TRBJ1-2; D is unresolved. As DNA, the CDR3 is TGTGCCAGCAGTTTATGGGCCCGGGATGGCTACACCTTC. Translated: CASSLWARDGYTF.